The clone carrying this TCR beta chain was recorded at least ten times. Its specificity is unknown. This specimen belongs to a study of T cell repertoires in cytomegalovirus infection. Study-level background: From public TCR beta signatures came an indication of both CMV infection and matching HLA type.

There are 15 residues in the CDR3. The ends were cut back, 1 base at V and 8 bases at J, with 16 bases in the middle. CDR1 and CDR2 from the germline V gene are MGHRA and YSYEKL. Study conclusions and caveats: Predominance within the ex vivo response was attributable to HLA-C-restricted CMV-specific TCR beta clonotypes. Carriage of CMV together with the relevant HLA was identifiable through cumulative public TCR beta family frequency.

TCRdb called the reads again in MiXCR, with one record for every CDR3 protein. The sample carries 250,000 to 350,000 distinct CDR3 sequences, around 25% recorded once. Sequencing was done on a sample of PBMCs. The source is a human donor in good health (CMV status not recorded). Some clones in this sample may be carry-over from other donors' samples. The J gene is TRBJ2-3, the V gene TRBV4-1; D may match TRBD1 or TRBD2 (6 bases each). CDR3 sequence reads: CASSQVGGSTGTQYF. Written as DNA, the CDR3 is TGCGCCAGCAGCCAAGTAGGGGGGTCCACGGGTACGCAGTATTTT.